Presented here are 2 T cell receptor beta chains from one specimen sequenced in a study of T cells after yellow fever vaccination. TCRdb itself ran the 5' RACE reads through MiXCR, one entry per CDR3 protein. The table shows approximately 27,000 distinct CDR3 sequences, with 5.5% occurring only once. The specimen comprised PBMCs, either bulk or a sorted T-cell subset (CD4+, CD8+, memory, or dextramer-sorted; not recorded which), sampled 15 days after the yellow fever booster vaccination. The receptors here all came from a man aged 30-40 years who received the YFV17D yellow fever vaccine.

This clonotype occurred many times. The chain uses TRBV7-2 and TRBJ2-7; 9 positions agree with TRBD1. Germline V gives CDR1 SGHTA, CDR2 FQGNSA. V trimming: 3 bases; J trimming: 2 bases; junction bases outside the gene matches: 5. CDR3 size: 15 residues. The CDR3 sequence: CASSFTGTGTYEQYF. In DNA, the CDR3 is TGTGCCAGCAGCTTCACCGGGACAGGGACCTACGAGCAGTACTTC.

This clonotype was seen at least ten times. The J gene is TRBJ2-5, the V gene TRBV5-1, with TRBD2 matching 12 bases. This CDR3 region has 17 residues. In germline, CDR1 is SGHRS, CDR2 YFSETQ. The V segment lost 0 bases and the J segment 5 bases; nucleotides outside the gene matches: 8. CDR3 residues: CASSLGGLAGPFETQYF. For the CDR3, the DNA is TGCGCCAGCAGCTTGGGGGGACTAGCGGGTCCCTTTGAGACCCAGTACTTC.